This is a list of T cell receptor beta chains from one sample in a study of blood T cells in healthy people across ages. TCRdb re-called the 5' RACE reads through MiXCR, storing one row per CDR3 protein. The sample consists of hundreds of thousands of distinct CDR3 sequences, 58% of them appearing once. Sequenced sample: blood. The receptors here all came from a young man in good health. Each CDR3 is given with its conserved first and last residue. A D gene is named only where the DNA matches it firmly. Clone size is not always given. Where it is, it says once, few, many or a class for expanded clones.

once,TRBD1,TRBV24-1,TRBJ2-7,CATSDSPGQGSNEQYF,TGTGCCACCAGTGACTCCCCGGGACAGGGGAGCAATGAGCAGTACTTC
few,.,TRBV4-3,TRBJ2-3,CASSQGDYDTQYF,TGCGCCAGCAGCCAAGGGGATTACGATACGCAGTATTTT
.,.,TRBV28,TRBJ2-6,CASSLGGTVASGANVLTF,TGTGCCAGCAGCTTAGGAGGGACAGTTGCCTCTGGGGCCAACGTCCTGACTTTC
.,.,TRBV6-6,TRBJ2-1,CASGSGEQFF,TGTGCCAGCGGTAGTGGTGAGCAGTTCTTC
few,.,TRBV11-2,TRBJ2-7,CASSRARGEQYF,TGTGCCAGCAGTAGGGCAAGGGGCGAGCAGTACTTC
.,.,TRBV12-3/TRBV12-4,TRBJ2-7,CASGFISSYEQYF,TGTGCCTCCGGGTTTATAAGCTCCTACGAGCAGTACTTC
.,TRBD1,TRBV6-4,TRBJ1-2,CASSAGTGVGGNTF,TGTGCCAGCAGTGCGGGGACAGGGGTTGGTGGCAACACCTTC
.,TRBD1,TRBV7-6,TRBJ2-7,CASGVGTGSYEQYF,TGTGCCAGTGGCGTTGGGACAGGCTCCTACGAGCAGTACTTC
.,TRBD1,TRBV6-2/TRBV6-3,TRBJ1-1,CASSAMGQGAMNTEAFF,TGTGCCAGCAGTGCGATGGGTCAGGGGGCCATGAACACTGAAGCTTTCTTT
.,.,TRBV6-5,TRBJ2-3,CASSGRGYTQYF,TGTGCCAGCAGTGGGCGCGGGTATACGCAGTATTTT
few,.,TRBV5-1,TRBJ2-1,CASSLEAHNEQFF,TGCGCCAGCAGCTTGGAGGCCCACAATGAGCAGTTCTTC
.,.,TRBV10-3,TRBJ1-5,CAIGDPNRPQHF,TGTGCCATCGGAGATCCTAATCGGCCCCAGCATTTT
.,.,TRBV20-1,TRBJ2-1,CSASSASYNEQFF,TGCAGTGCTAGTAGCGCGTCCTACAATGAGCAGTTCTTC
few,.,TRBV7-9,TRBJ2-1,CASSVGDNEQFF,TGTGCCAGCAGCGTAGGGGACAATGAGCAGTTCTTC
.,TRBD2,TRBV4-2,TRBJ2-5,CASSQGLAGVWETQYF,TGTGCCAGCAGCCAGGGACTAGCGGGAGTCTGGGAGACCCAGTACTTC
.,TRBD2,TRBV5-1,TRBJ2-1,CVSSTRLAGPEPGYNEQFF,TGCGTCAGCAGCACTCGACTAGCGGGGCCCGAGCCGGGCTACAATGAGCAGTTCTTC
.,.,TRBV5-1,TRBJ2-5,CASSLARGGTDHKETQYF,TGCGCCAGCAGCTTGGCGAGGGGGGGGACAGACCACAAGGAGACCCAGTACTTC
.,.,TRBV5-1,TRBJ2-7,CASSNALDSYEQYF,TGCGCCAGCAGCAACGCCCTGGACTCCTACGAGCAGTACTTC
few,TRBD1,TRBV28,TRBJ2-5,CASSTGGWLETQYF,TGTGCCAGCAGCACAGGGGGGTGGTTGGAGACCCAGTACTTC
few,.,TRBV3-1,TRBJ2-7,CASSPAMNSYEQYF,TGTGCCAGCAGCCCCGCCATGAACTCCTACGAGCAGTACTTC